This TCR beta chain is drawn from a study of blood T cell repertoires in COVID-19. Assay used: immunoSEQ multiplex PCR; TCRdb lists only in-frame clones, some missing. The data contain approximately 340,000 clones, roughly nine tenths of them seen just once; the ten biggest clones take up more than 0.85%. Germline lookup yields CDR1 PRHDT and CDR2 FYEKMQ (reference sequence). V shed 6 bases and J shed 5 bases, with 20 bases lying between them. This CDR3 region has 15 residues. The rearrangement uses TRBV13 and TRBJ2-7; D perhaps matches TRBD1 (7 bases). The sequencing input was PBMCs or T cells enriched from blood (not recorded which). This receptor was obtained from a woman aged 40-49 years who had been exposed to COVID-19. The CDR3 region has the DNA TGTGCCAGCAGTCCCGGCGGGGCAGGGGGTCACGAGCAGTACTTC. Its protein is CASSPGGAGGHEQYF.